This entry describes one TCR beta chain. This entry is derived from a study of blood T cell repertoires in COVID-19. Across the whole study: Some COVID-19 samples were acute and others convalescent; all came from the United States, Italy and Spain. Sample material is recorded as cDNA or gDNA derived from T cells, B-cell-depleted T cells, or PBMCs.

Per the original methods: Reference gene primer amplification yielded estimated nucleated cell counts. Sequenced by immunoSEQ multiplex PCR; TCRdb stores in-frame clones only, minus some. That table furnishes V, J and clone size, whereas the DNA furnished D and trimming. The sample carries around 150,000 clones, 70% to 90% recorded once. The germline V and J ends were trimmed by 5 bases and 0 bases, with 8 bases remaining between them. From germline, CDR1 is SGHTA and CDR2 FQGNSA. The CDR3 sequence is 14 residues long. The source material was peripheral blood. The receptor's source is a woman in her fifties or sixties with acute or convalescent COVID-19. The rearrangement links TRBV7-2 to TRBJ2-1, with no clear D. CDR3 in amino acids: CASSPVLSYNEQFF. In nucleotides, the CDR3 is TGTGCCAGCAGCCCAGTCCTCTCCTACAATGAGCAGTTCTTC. Looking up the rest from reference TRBV7-2 and TRBJ2-1 gives the full variable domain: GAGVSQSPSNKVTEKGKDVELRCDPISGHTALYWYRQSLGQGLEFLIYFQGNSAPDKSGLPSDRFSAERTGGSVSTLTIQRTQQEDSAVYLCASSPVLSYNEQFFGPGTRLTVL.